The 15 T cell receptor beta chains listed next were all sequenced from one sample in a study of T cells in Graves' hyperthyroidism and ophthalmopathy. Using RNA transcripts as the source, TCR beta CDR3 regions were amplified. The TCR CDR3 first-round RT-PCR relied on the HTBI primer set. Using its own MiXCR run on the multiplex PCR reads, TCRdb lists one record per CDR3 protein. The table includes a few hundred thousand distinct CDR3 sequences, roughly 15% detected once. Input material: blood. The receptors were gathered from a woman aged 45 to 65 with Graves' hyperthyroidism that later progressed to Graves' ophthalmopathy.

The sample holds many counts of this clonotype. The V call is TRBV5-1, the J call TRBJ2-1; TRBD2 agrees at 7 bases. This CDR3 region has 14 residues. V lost 4 bases to trimming and J lost 9 bases; unmatched junction nucleotides: 10. CDR1 is SGHRS, CDR2 YFSETQ, per germline. Here the CDR3 DNA reads TGCGCCAGCAGCCACGAACTCCTAGCGGTTGAGCAGTTCTTC. Protein: CASSHELLAVEQFF.

This chain connects TRBV9 to TRBJ2-1, with a possible D match to TRBD1 (5 bases). V gave up 0 bases and J gave up 1 base, with 14 bases separating them. Germline loops: CDR1 SGDLS, CDR2 YYNGEE. CDR3 length equals 17 residues. For the CDR3, the DNA is TGTGCCAGCAGCGTAGAATGGGGCCCCGGGTCCTACAATGAGCAGTTCTTC. This encodes CASSVEWGPGSYNEQFF. Looking up the rest from reference TRBV9 and TRBJ2-1 gives the full variable domain: DSGVTQTPKHLITATGQRVTLRCSPRSGDLSVYWYQQSLDQGLQFLIQYYNGEERAKGNILERFSAQQFPDLHSELNLSSLELGDSALYFCASSVEWGPGSYNEQFFGPGTRLTVL.

In its sample, this clonotype was seen a few times. A clone one base away is much larger, so this may be a read error. This chain connects TRBV2 to TRBJ2-2; the D call may be TRBD1 or TRBD2 (5 bases each). The CDR3 loop spans 17 amino acids. CDR1 is SNHLY, CDR2 FYNNEI, per germline. Deletions cut 8 bases from V and 4 bases from J, with 23 bases between. The CDR3 protein is CASGPIRGAMSTGELFF. In nucleotides, the CDR3 is TGTGCCAGCGGTCCCATCAGAGGGGCTATGAGCACCGGGGAGCTGTTTTTT.

This clonotype occurred many times. The chain carries TRBV6-2 or TRBV6-3 and TRBJ2-2; perhaps D is TRBD1 or TRBD2 (6 bases each). The V gene's germline CDR1 is MNHEY and CDR2 SVGEGT. Trimming removed 2 bases at V and 0 bases at J, with 13 bases between. There are 17 residues in the CDR3. CDR3 in DNA: TGTGCCAGCAGTTACAGCCGGGGGCAGGCGAACACCGGGGAGCTGTTTTTT. It is translated as CASSYSRGQANTGELFF.

The CDR3 sequence is CASSPGQGVGYTF. The CDR3 region has the DNA TGTGCCAGCAGCCCCGGACAGGGGGTTGGCTACACCTTC. The rearrangement uses TRBV12-3 or TRBV12-4 and TRBJ1-2; 10 bases line up with TRBD1. The CDR3 is made up of 13 amino acids. After removal of 6 bases from V and 7 bases from J, the junction contained 5 bases not matched to a gene.

The chain couples TRBV29-1 to TRBJ1-2; D gene ambiguous. V lost 4 bases, J lost 4 bases, and 10 bases lay in between. This CDR3 contains 12 residues. Germline CDR1 reads SQVTM; CDR2 reads ANQGSEA. The DNA for the CDR3 is TGCAGCGTTGCAAGATGGGGCTATGGCTACACCTTC. Its protein is CSVARWGYGYTF.

The CDR3: CSATPGDRENQPQHF. The CDR3 DNA sequence: TGCAGTGCTACCCCTGGGGACAGGGAGAATCAGCCCCAGCATTTT. The chain combines TRBV20-1 with TRBJ1-5; 9 bases are a match to TRBD1. The CDR3 is 15 amino acids. Germline V gene sequence: CDR1 DFQATT, CDR2 SNEGSKA (reference sequence). The V segment lost 4 bases and the J segment 4 bases; nucleotides outside the gene matches: 8.

This clonotype appeared many times. The junction does not match germline at one end; this may be a read error. The rearrangement links TRBV20-1 to TRBJ2-1; unclear D gene. Germline CDR1 is DFQATT and CDR2 is SNEGSKA (reference sequence). The CDR3 has 13 residues. CDR3: CSATTSYYNEQFF. Here the CDR3 DNA reads TGCAGCGCTACGACCTCATACTACAATGAGCAGTTCTTC.

In this sample, this clonotype turned up a few times. The V call is TRBV30, the J call TRBJ2-3; the D gene could be TRBD1 or TRBD2 (5 bases each). The CDR3 totals 15 residues. V was shortened by 0 bases and J by 5 bases, with 15 bases between the two germline ends. Germline CDR1 GTSNPN, CDR2 SVGIG (reference sequence). The chain's CDR3 is CAWSVRGGRGDTQYF. The DNA for the CDR3 is TGTGCCTGGAGTGTACGTGGGGGAAGAGGAGATACGCAGTATTTT.

This chain connects TRBV19 to TRBJ2-3; D uncertain. The CDR3 contains 13 residues. Deletions cut 7 bases from V and 4 bases from J, with 12 bases between. Germline-derived CDR1 and CDR2 are LNHDA and SQIVND (reference sequence). In nucleotides, the CDR3 is TGTGCCAGTAAGACGTCCCTTGCAGATACGCAGTATTTT. Amino acids: CASKTSLADTQYF.

This clonotype came up many times. The J gene is TRBJ1-5, the V gene TRBV28; D is ambiguous. CDR1 is MDHEN, CDR2 SYDVKM, per germline. V was shortened by 3 bases and J by 0 bases, with 9 bases between the two germline ends. The CDR3 covers 15 residues. As DNA, the CDR3 is TGTGCCAGCAGTTTCGGCATAAATAGCAATCAGCCCCAGCATTTT. As protein: CASSFGINSNQPQHF.

The chain couples TRBV9 to TRBJ1-1; D is undetermined. The V and J ends lost 2 bases and 7 bases respectively, with 12 bases between them. This CDR3 spans 13 amino acids. The germline gives CDR1 SGDLS, CDR2 YYNGEE. The CDR3 protein is CASSVGRGREAFF. The CDR3 DNA is TGTGCCAGCAGCGTCGGGAGAGGGCGTGAAGCTTTCTTT.

There are many counts of this clonotype. J is TRBJ2-3 and V is TRBV2; 12 bases align to TRBD2. Unmatched junction bases numbered 3, after V lost 7 bases and J lost 4 bases. Looked up from germline, CDR1 is SNHLY and CDR2 is FYNNEI. The CDR3 extends over 14 amino acids. The CDR3 DNA reads as TGTGCCAGCAAGCTAGCGGGGGGGGCAGATACGCAGTATTTT. Translated: CASKLAGGADTQYF.

This clonotype came up many times. The genes are TRBV5-1 and TRBJ2-2; D may match TRBD1 or TRBD2 (5 bases each). Germline V gene data show CDR1 as SGHRS and CDR2 as YFSETQ. The CDR3 has 16 amino acids. V was clipped by 0 bases and J by 0 bases, with 9 bases between them. The CDR3 reads CASSLVRGANTGELFF. CDR3 DNA: TGCGCCAGCAGCTTGGTGAGGGGCGCGAACACCGGGGAGCTGTTTTTT.

This clonotype was detected only a few times. V gene TRBV4-1 combines with J gene TRBJ2-7; D perhaps matches TRBD2 (5 bases). The germline gives CDR1 MGHRA, CDR2 YSYEKL. This CDR3 comprises 14 residues. The ends were cut back, 4 bases at V and 6 bases at J, with 16 bases in the middle. The CDR3 spells CASSPLLRRGEQYF. The CDR3 DNA reads TGCGCCAGCAGCCCCCTCTTGCGTCGGGGCGAGCAGTACTTC.